The entry below describes one T cell receptor (beta chain). Its antigen is currently unknown. Germline loops: CDR1 MNHEY, CDR2 SMNVEV (reference sequence). The CDR3 is 13 residues long. J gave up 0 bases and V 5 bases, and 1 base lay outside the gene matches. Measured with immunoSEQ multiplex PCR; TCRdb has only the in-frame clones, and not every one. The sample shows 18,000 or so clones, around four fifths of them seen only once. This specimen belongs to a study of somatic mutations in cytotoxic T cells in rheumatoid arthritis. General study points: Which antigens the expanded CD8+ clones targeted was unknown.

The sequenced material came from CD8+ T cells sorted from blood. The receptor was derived from a woman in her fifties or sixties in good health. The chain has TRBV27 and TRBJ2-7; 7 nucleotides line up with TRBD2. This chain's CDR3 is CASSPGGSYEQYF. The CDR3 nucleotides are TGTGCCAGCAGTCCGGGGGGCTCCTACGAGCAGTACTTC.